One T cell receptor beta chain is described in this entry. The antigen remains undetermined. Other nucleotide sequences in the sample specify the same CDR3. The record originates from a study of cytomegalovirus exposure and HLA in healthy donors. General observations from the study: The study flagged about 150 TCR beta chains as cytomegalovirus-associated. Reportedly, a later analysis found an Asian-associated ancestry cluster had fewer N-insertions than the approximately 700-donor mean.

60 Vbeta and 13 Jbeta primers were used in PCR. Data came from immunoSEQ multiplex PCR; TCRdb stores just in-frame clones and leaves some out. The data hold 180,000 or so clones, with roughly 73% observed a single time. CDR3 length equals 12 residues. V lost 3 bases and J lost 4, with 9 bases in between. Germline V gene data show CDR1 as SQVTM and CDR2 as ANQGSEA. The sample was PBMCs. The TCR sequence derives from a female donor in good health and CMV-seronegative. The chain links TRBV29-1 to TRBJ1-2; D is perhaps TRBD1 (6 bases). This CDR3 reads CSVEDSPYGYTF. For the CDR3, the DNA is TGCAGCGTTGAGGACAGTCCCTATGGCTACACCTTC.